This entry features one T cell receptor beta chain sequence. J gave up 2 bases and V 3 bases, and 5 bases lay outside the gene matches. The CDR3 loop spans 16 amino acids. From germline, CDR1 is SGDLS and CDR2 YYNGEE. The sample comes from a study of blood T cell repertoires in COVID-19. Whole-study context: Researchers got acute and convalescent COVID-19 samples from the United States, Italy and Spain. The analysed material was cDNA or gDNA that came from T cells, B-cell-depleted T cells, or PBMCs.

During active infection, Seattle patients enrolled and were then monitored through disease. As processed by the authors: From reference gene primer amplification, estimates of nucleated cell counts were derived. Clones were read by immunoSEQ multiplex PCR, and TCRdb kept only the in-frame ones, dropping some. The D gene and trimming were derived from the DNA, and the V and J assignments and clone size from that table. The sample consists of 300,000 to 400,000 clones, 75% to 90% of them appearing once. This chain uses TRBV9 with TRBJ2-5, with 12 bases that match TRBD2. Sequences were obtained from peripheral blood. This clonotype was obtained from a woman aged 45 to 65 with COVID-19, enrolled during active disease. CDR3 DNA: TGTGCCAGCAGCGGGACTAGCGGGGTCGGGCAAGAGACCCAGTACTTC. Translated, it gives CASSGTSGVGQETQYF.